The sequence of this T cell receptor beta chain was determined in a study of cytomegalovirus exposure and HLA in healthy donors. Regarding the study as a whole: In a later analysis, first-cohort TCR clusters were found to tend to co-occur in the 90 to 150 validation repertoires.

V gave up 6 bases and J gave up 7 bases, with 20 bases separating them. Germline V gene lookup returns CDR1 SGHDT and CDR2 YYEEEE. The CDR3 covers 15 residues. This table comes from immunoSEQ multiplex PCR, and its TCRdb copy is limited to in-frame clones, with some not included. The profile shows some 150,000 clones, around 90% of them singletons. With regard to this clone: No antigen is known for it.

The sample taken for sequencing was PBMCs. This chain uses TRBV5-6 with TRBJ2-1, with D tentatively TRBD2 (6 bases). The receptor comes from a man younger than 35 in good health and CMV-seropositive. The CDR3 sequence is CASTIPRGAGNEQFF. CDR3 sequence (DNA): TGTGCCAGCACTATTCCGAGAGGGGCGGGGAATGAGCAGTTCTTC.